The T cell receptor beta chain under discussion was sequenced for a study of blood T cell repertoires in COVID-19. Study details: From T cells, B-cell-depleted T cells, or PBMCs came the material, which was cDNA or gDNA.

TCRdb's table, derived via immunoSEQ multiplex PCR, lists solely in-frame clones and lacks some. The sample records around 250,000 clones, over 75% being singletons. Participant reports of clinical history set cohort assignment. Donors in Cohort 3 counted as recovered after two negative PCRs, clearance, or symptom resolution. Per germline, CDR1 LGHDT and CDR2 YNNKEL (reference sequence). CDR3 length equals 12 residues. Comments on this clone: The junction shows a germline mismatch at one end, possibly a read error.

The chain combines TRBV3-1 (or the pseudogene TRBV3-2) with TRBJ1-2, with D hard to call. The clonotype originates from a young man who had recovered from COVID-19. Sequencing was done on a sample of PBMCs or T cells enriched from blood (not recorded which). The DNA of the CDR3 is TGTGCCAGCAGCAAGTTGGGAGGGCCCTACGGATTC. Amino acid sequence: CASSKLGGPYGF.